One sample yielded the 28 T cell receptor beta chains listed below, sequenced in a study of OX40 agonist ivuxolimab in advanced cancers. Assay: immunoSEQ multiplex PCR; the TCRdb copy retains only in-frame clones and omits some. The top ten hold over 20% of the sample, which has approximately 35,000 clones, about three quarters seen once. The sequenced sample was CD4+ or CD8+ T cells sorted from blood, obtained in a trial of the OX40 agonist ivuxolimab. The receptors here all came from an adult with an advanced solid tumor such as melanoma, head and neck, liver or kidney cancer.

This rearrangement joins TRBV30 to TRBJ2-2, with TRBD1 matching over 7 bases. The CDR3 loop spans 14 amino acids. Germline lookup yields CDR1 GTSNPN and CDR2 SVGIG (reference sequence). With 2 bases clipped from V and 7 bases from J, the junction kept 7 bases outside the gene matches. The chain's CDR3 is CAWSTQGVGGELFF. The CDR3 nucleotides are TGTGCCTGGAGTACGCAGGGGGTAGGCGGGGAGCTGTTTTTT.

V usage is TRBV5-1 and J usage is TRBJ2-1; 8 nucleotides agree with TRBD2. V lost 2 bases and J lost 5; bases outside the gene matches: 6. Germline CDR1 SGHRS, CDR2 YFSETQ. This CDR3 contains 15 residues. The DNA for the CDR3 is TGCGCCAGCAGCTTAGGGCTAGCGGGTAACAATGAGCAGTTCTTC. It codes for CASSLGLAGNNEQFF.

The CDR3 loop is CASSRTGGWVSDEAFF. Here the CDR3 DNA reads TGTGCCAGCAGCCGGACAGGGGGCTGGGTATCCGACGAAGCTTTCTTT. The chain carries TRBV13 and TRBJ1-1, with 11 bases that match TRBD1. V gave up 5 bases and J gave up 8 bases; unmatched junction bases: 13. This CDR3 region has 16 residues. In germline, CDR1 is PRHDT, CDR2 FYEKMQ (reference sequence).

The gene calls are TRBV7-2 and TRBJ1-2; D uncertain. The germline V and J ends were trimmed by 1 base and 2 bases, with 11 bases remaining between them. This CDR3 has 15 amino acids. Germline V gene sequence: CDR1 SGHTA, CDR2 FQGNSA. CDR3 residues: CASSLDWVANYGYTF. The CDR3 DNA is TGTGCCAGCAGCTTAGATTGGGTGGCGAACTATGGCTACACCTTC. The complete variable domain, with remaining parts taken from reference TRBV7-2 and TRBJ1-2, reads GAGVSQSPSNKVTEKGKDVELRCDPISGHTALYWYRQSLGQGLEFLIYFQGNSAPDKSGLPSDRFSAERTGGSVSTLTIQRTQQEDSAVYLCASSLDWVANYGYTFGSGTRLTVV.

The rearrangement joins TRBV2 to TRBJ1-4, with D possibly matching TRBD1 (5 bases). Germline values: CDR1 SNHLY, CDR2 FYNNEI. Trimming pared 6 bases from V and 8 bases from J, leaving 19 bases between. This CDR3 comprises 15 residues. CDR3 nucleotides: TGTGCCAGCAGCCTTTTCGGGACTTCTGGGGAAAAACTGTTTTTT. Protein: CASSLFGTSGEKLFF.

The V gene is TRBV19, the J gene TRBJ2-7; 8 bases line up with TRBD1. The V and J ends lost 6 bases and 4 bases, in that order; junction bases with no gene match: 8. Germline CDR1 is LNHDA and CDR2 is SQIVND (reference sequence). This CDR3 comprises 14 residues. CDR3 amino acids: CASRRGTGRYEQYV. The CDR3 nucleotides are TGTGCCAGTAGACGGGGGACAGGACGATACGAGCAGTACGTC.

This sequence joins TRBV2 and TRBJ1-2; 8 nucleotides align to TRBD1. The ends lost 6 bases at V and 8 bases at J; junction bases unmatched: 5. This CDR3 comprises 12 residues. Germline V gene sequence: CDR1 SNHLY, CDR2 FYNNEI. The CDR3 coding sequence is TGTGCCAGCAGAGAGGACAGGGACGGCTACACCTTC. Protein sequence: CASREDRDGYTF.

The rearrangement uses TRBV2 and TRBJ1-2; TRBD1 agrees at 7 bases. The CDR3 totals 12 residues. Trimming cost V 6 bases and J 2 bases; bases outside gene matches: 0. The germline V gene has CDR1 SNHLY and CDR2 FYNNEI. The CDR3 spells CASRGQNYGYTF. CDR3 DNA: TGTGCCAGCAGGGGACAGAACTATGGCTACACCTTC.

The V and J genes are TRBV4-1 and TRBJ2-1; D gene ambiguous. The V end was cut by 0 bases, the J end by 12 bases, with 18 bases between. Germline V gives CDR1 MGHRA, CDR2 YSYEKL. This CDR3 comprises 15 residues. The chain's CDR3 is CASSQDLAQTLRQFF. CDR3 bases: TGCGCCAGCAGCCAAGATCTGGCACAGACGCTACGGCAGTTCTTC.

The chain links TRBV5-5 to TRBJ1-4, with D possibly being TRBD1 (5 bases). The V gene's germline CDR1 is SGHKS and CDR2 YYEKEE (reference sequence). Trimming took 1 base from V and 2 from J, leaving 18 bases between them. There are 18 residues in the CDR3. The CDR3 region is CASSLLLGGAPTNEKLFF. CDR3 nucleotides: TGTGCCAGCAGCTTGTTATTAGGAGGGGCGCCTACTAATGAAAAACTGTTTTTT.

The chain is built from TRBV7-2 and TRBJ2-7; D perhaps matches TRBD1 (6 bases). Germline V gene lookup returns CDR1 SGHTA and CDR2 FQGNSA. V was clipped by 1 base and J by 0 bases, with 16 bases between them. CDR3 size: 17 residues. Here the CDR3 reads CASSLEGVGTSSYEQYV. In DNA form, the CDR3 reads TGTGCCAGCAGCTTAGAAGGGGTGGGGACAAGCTCCTACGAGCAGTACGTC.

In its sample, this clone is medium-sized. The rearrangement joins TRBV28 to TRBJ1-5; D ambiguous. The CDR3 totals 12 residues. Deletions cut 2 bases from V and 3 bases from J, with 2 bases between. Germline CDR1 and CDR2: MDHEN and SYDVKM. CDR3 DNA: TGTGCCAGCAGTTTACCCAATCAGCCCCAGCATTTT. Amino acid sequence: CASSLPNQPQHF.

The CDR3 DNA reads as TGTGCCAGCAGCCTTGGACGGGATTCTTACAATGAGCAGTTCTTC. Its protein is CASSLGRDSYNEQFF. V is TRBV21-1 and J is TRBJ2-1; no check of the table's D call, TRBD2, against the DNA was made. TRBV21-1 is a listed pseudogene. The CDR3 totals 15 residues.

This clone was counted many times. The J gene is TRBJ2-2, the V gene TRBV2; a possible D gene is TRBD2 (6 bases). Per the germline V gene, CDR1 is SNHLY and CDR2 is FYNNEI. This CDR3 contains 16 residues. The germline V and J ends were trimmed by 0 bases and 4 bases, with 12 bases remaining between them. CDR3 protein: CASSEAAGFATGELFF. CDR3 DNA sequence: TGTGCCAGCAGTGAAGCGGCGGGGTTCGCCACCGGGGAGCTGTTTTTT.

Note on this clone: This same CDR3 is encoded by further DNA sequences in the sample. The V gene is TRBV7-2, the J gene TRBJ2-7, with D perhaps being TRBD1 or TRBD2 (5 bases each). The CDR3 covers 15 residues. CDR1 is SGHTA, CDR2 FQGNSA, per germline. V gave up 2 bases and J gave up 0 bases, with 11 bases separating them. CDR3 sequence (DNA): TGTGCCAGCAGCTTAAGTGGGGGAAGCTCCTACGAGCAGTACGTC. Amino acids: CASSLSGGSSYEQYV.

The CDR3 DNA sequence: TGTGCCAGCAGTTACAGCGGGGGGGAGCAAGAGACCCAGTACTTC. Protein: CASSYSGGEQETQYF. The genes are TRBV6-5 and TRBJ2-5; 10 nucleotides align to TRBD2. The CDR3 is 15 amino acids. Germline assignment: CDR1 MNHEY and CDR2 SVGAGI. Unmatched junction bases numbered 2, after V lost 2 bases and J lost 2 bases.

The chain uses TRBV1 and TRBJ2-7; TRBD2 is taken as the D call from the table, unchecked against the DNA. TRBV1 has pseudogene status. The CDR3 is made up of 15 amino acids. The chain's CDR3 is CTSSQARTGYYEQYV. In DNA form, the CDR3 reads TGCACCAGCAGCCAAGCCCGGACGGGATACTACGAGCAGTACGTC.

The J gene is TRBJ2-1, the V gene TRBV5-1, with 10 bases matching TRBD2. The trim removed 4 bases at V and 1 base at J, leaving 5 bases unmatched. Germline CDR1 is SGHRS and CDR2 is YFSETQ. The CDR3 totals 16 residues. The CDR3 region is CASSRASGGSYNEQFF. CDR3 coding DNA: TGCGCCAGCAGCAGAGCTAGCGGGGGTTCCTACAATGAGCAGTTCTTC.

The CDR3 reads CASSAGGVEAFF. Here the CDR3 DNA reads TGTGCCAGCAGCGCCGGGGGGGTTGAAGCTTTCTTT. The gene calls are TRBV9 and TRBJ1-1, with a tentative D call TRBD1 (5 bases). Trimming took 3 bases from V and 7 from J, leaving 10 bases between them. Germline V gene lookup returns CDR1 SGDLS and CDR2 YYNGEE. There are 12 residues in the CDR3.

This clone has only a few counts. The gene calls are TRBV12-2 and TRBJ2-1; the table names TRBD2, a call not compared with the DNA. TRBV12-2 is given as a pseudogene. There are 17 residues in the CDR3. The CDR3 DNA follows: TGTGCAAGTCGCCCCCAAAGCAGGACTAATCTTTTGGATGAGCAGTTCTTC. Protein product: CASRPQSRTNLLDEQFF.

The chain combines TRBV7-8 with TRBJ1-1; TRBD1 is a possible D gene (5 bases). The CDR3 sequence is 14 residues long. Trimming removed 1 base at V and 6 bases at J, with 12 bases between. Per germline, CDR1 SGHVS and CDR2 FQNEAQ. CDR3 bases: TGTGCCAGCAGCTTAGGGGGCTCGGTCCCTGAAGCTTTCTTT. Amino acid sequence: CASSLGGSVPEAFF.

This chain uses TRBV18 with TRBJ1-2; TRBD1 might be the D (5 bases). This CDR3 region has 13 residues. V lost 8 bases to trimming and J lost 4 bases, with 14 bases between them. Germline lookup yields CDR1 KGHSH and CDR2 LQKENI. CDR3 sequence (DNA): TGTGCCAGCGCCCCAGAGACAGCCTATGGCTACACCTTC. Amino acid sequence: CASAPETAYGYTF.

This chain connects TRBV14 to TRBJ1-5; 8 nucleotides align to TRBD1. The CDR3 is made up of 19 amino acids. Per germline, CDR1 SGHDN and CDR2 FVKESK. V lost 2 bases, J lost 0 bases, and 12 bases stayed unmatched. CDR3 loop: CASSQPPGQAPYSNQPQHF. The CDR3 DNA is TGTGCCAGCAGCCAACCACCGGGACAGGCGCCTTATAGCAATCAGCCCCAGCATTTT. The full variable domain, its missing parts supplied by reference TRBV14 and TRBJ1-5, is EAGVTQFPSHSVIEKGQTVTLRCDPISGHDNLYWYRRVMGKEIKFLLHFVKESKQDESGMPNNRFLAERTGGTYSTLKVQPAELEDSGVYFCASSQPPGQAPYSNQPQHFGDGTRLSIL.

The chain has TRBV5-1 and TRBJ1-2, with 8 bases matching TRBD1. Germline V gene lookup returns CDR1 SGHRS and CDR2 YFSETQ. The CDR3 loop spans 13 amino acids. J gave up 8 bases and V 5 bases, and 8 bases lay outside the gene matches. The CDR3 coding sequence is TGCGCCAGCAGGAATCAGGGGGCGGACGGCTACACCTTC. This encodes CASRNQGADGYTF. Together with reference TRBV5-1 and TRBJ1-2, the CDR3 gives the full variable domain: KAGVTQTPRYLIKTRGQQVTLSCSPISGHRSVSWYQQTPGQGLQFLFEYFSETQRNKGNFPGRFSGRQFSNSRSEMNVSTLELGDSALYLCASRNQGADGYTFGSGTRLTVV.

V and J are TRBV5-1 and TRBJ2-6; 7 bases map to TRBD1. Trimming removed 4 bases from V and 0 bases from J; junction bases left unmatched: 7. Per germline, CDR1 SGHRS and CDR2 YFSETQ. This CDR3 spans 17 amino acids. The CDR3 spells CASSRDSLSSGANVLTF. Here the CDR3 DNA reads TGCGCCAGCAGCCGGGACAGCTTATCCTCTGGGGCCAACGTCCTGACTTTC.

This clone was detected a few times. The chain has TRBV11-1 and TRBJ1-1; the D gene is possibly TRBD1 (5 bases). The CDR3 consists of 13 residues. Germline loops: CDR1 SGHAT, CDR2 FQDESV (reference sequence). V was trimmed by 1 base and J by 4 bases, leaving 7 bases between them. DNA for the CDR3: TGTGCCAGCAGCTTAGGGGACCCCACTGAAGCTTTCTTT. Translating it yields CASSLGDPTEAFF.

This chain links TRBV7-9 with TRBJ2-5; a possible D gene is TRBD1 (5 bases). The V end lost 4 bases, the J end lost 3 bases, and 6 bases lay between the germline ends. Looked up from germline, CDR1 is SEHNR and CDR2 is FQNEAQ (reference sequence). The CDR3 has 12 residues. Written as DNA, the CDR3 is TGTGCCAGCAGCTGGGGCGAAGAGACCCAGTACTTC. It yields the protein CASSWGEETQYF.

This clone was detected a few times. CDR3 amino acids: CASSRDRDEQYV. CDR3 DNA: TGTGCCAGCAGTCGGGACAGGGACGAGCAGTACGTC. The chain employs TRBV7-6 and TRBJ2-7; 9 nucleotides align to TRBD1. The CDR3 runs to 12 residues. The V gene's germline CDR1 is SGHVS and CDR2 FNYEAQ. V dropped 6 bases and J dropped 5; count of bases not matched to a gene: 2.